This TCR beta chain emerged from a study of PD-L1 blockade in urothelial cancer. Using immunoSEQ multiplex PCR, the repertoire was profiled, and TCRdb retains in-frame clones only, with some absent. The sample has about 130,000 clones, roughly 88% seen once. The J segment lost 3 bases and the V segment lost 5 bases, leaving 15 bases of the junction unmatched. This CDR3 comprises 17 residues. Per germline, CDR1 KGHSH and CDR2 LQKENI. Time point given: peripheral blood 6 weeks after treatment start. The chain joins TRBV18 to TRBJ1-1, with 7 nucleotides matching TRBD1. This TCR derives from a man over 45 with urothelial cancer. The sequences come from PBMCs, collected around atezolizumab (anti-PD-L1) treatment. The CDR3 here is CASSVRQGTRADTEAFF. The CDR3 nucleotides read TGTGCCAGCTCAGTAAGACAGGGCACAAGGGCTGACACTGAAGCTTTCTTT.